This T cell receptor (beta chain) emerged from a study of T cell responses to AZD1222 COVID-19 vaccine. Study results and limitations: Increases in Spike-specific TCR breadth and depth were seen after two AZD1222 doses.

CDR3 length: 15 residues. Between the trimmed V and J ends, which lost 5 bases and 6 bases, there was a span of 16 bases. CDR1 and CDR2 (germline): SEHNR, FQNEAQ (reference sequence). This clone was detected only once. The antigen remains undetermined. TCRdb keeps only in-frame clones here, not all; method: immunoSEQ multiplex PCR. The table records roughly 99,000 clones, around nine tenths of them present only once. The sequence came from an adult who received the AZD1222 COVID-19 vaccine. The gene calls are TRBV7-9 and TRBJ1-4; possibly TRBD1 for D (6 bases). The sample consisted of peripheral blood, taken 28 days after the second AZD1222 dose. CDR3 sequence: CASSLRRQAHEKLFF. In nucleotides, the CDR3 is TGTGCCAGCAGCCTGAGACGACAGGCCCATGAAAAACTGTTTTTT.